A selection of T cell receptor beta chains follows, all from one sample in a study of response to subunit inactivated influenza vaccine. TCRdb analysed the RT-PCR reads with MiXCR anew, one entry per CDR3 protein. The table lists around 710,000 distinct CDR3 sequences, approximately 14% of them singletons. The sample consisted of PBMCs from blood, taken 14 to 15 days before vaccination. These receptors came from a man aged 45 to 65 who received an inactivated influenza vaccine. CDR3s include the opening cysteine and the closing phenylalanine or tryptophan. The D gene is left open where the match is weak. Not every row has a clone size; where given, it reads once, few, many or a size class.

v_gene	abundance	j_gene	d_gene	CDR3aa	CDR3nt
TRBV12-3/TRBV12-4	few	TRBJ2-3	.	CASSSNDARDSSTDTQYF	TGTGCCAGCAGTTCCAACGACGCCCGGGACTCTAGCACAGATACGCAGTATTTT
TRBV6-2/TRBV6-3	few	TRBJ2-1	.	CASSTPFRGEEQFF	TGTGCCAGCAGTACCCCCTTTAGGGGGGAAGAGCAGTTCTTC
TRBV7-9	.	TRBJ1-1	.	CASSWTVPPGKTEAFF	TGTGCCAGCAGCTGGACAGTACCCCCGGGGAAGACTGAAGCTTTCTTT
TRBV12-1	.	TRBJ2-2	.	CASSFQGRDTGELFF	TGTGCCAGCAGCTTTCAGGGCAGAGACACCGGGGAGCTGTTTTTT
TRBV18	.	TRBJ2-7	.	CASSATPAEDEQYF	TGTGCCAGCTCAGCGACCCCGGCCGAGGACGAGCAGTACTTC
TRBV6-2/TRBV6-3	.	TRBJ1-5	.	CASSYGSGTTSNQPQHF	TGTGCCAGCAGTTACGGCTCCGGGACAACTAGCAATCAGCCCCAGCATTTT
TRBV18	.	TRBJ2-1	.	CASSLRGAIGNEQFF	TGTGCCAGCTCGCTCAGGGGGGCCATAGGGAATGAGCAGTTCTTC
TRBV20-1	few	TRBJ2-5	TRBD2	CSAKGRTSGTGAQYF	TGCAGTGCTAAGGGTCGGACTAGCGGGACTGGGGCCCAGTACTTC
TRBV14	.	TRBJ2-3	TRBD2	CASSQGLAGTQDADTQYF	TGTGCCAGCAGCCAGGGACTAGCGGGTACCCAGGATGCAGATACGCAGTATTTT
TRBV4-1	few	TRBJ2-1	TRBD2	CASSPKTSGGADEQFF	TGCGCCAGCAGCCCCAAGACTAGCGGGGGGGCCGATGAGCAGTTCTTC
TRBV6-2/TRBV6-3	.	TRBJ1-2	.	CASRITGGGGYTF	TGTGCCAGCAGGATAACGGGAGGTGGAGGCTACACCTTC
TRBV11-2	.	TRBJ2-2	.	CASSLGVRRTGELFF	TGTGCCAGCAGCTTAGGCGTGAGAAGGACCGGGGAGCTGTTTTTT
TRBV15	.	TRBJ2-7	.	CATSRDGGIYEQYF	TGTGCCACCAGCAGAGATGGAGGTATCTACGAGCAGTACTTC
TRBV21-1	few	TRBJ2-4	.	CASSKVRGVLAKNIQYF	TGTGCCAGCAGCAAAGTTCGTGGGGTACTAGCCAAAAACATTCAGTACTTC
TRBV4-3	few	TRBJ2-2	.	CASSQDRTDARPGELFF	TGCGCCAGCAGCCAAGATCGGACGGACGCTCGGCCCGGGGAGCTGTTTTTT
TRBV6-1	few	TRBJ2-3	TRBD2	CASVGLAISDTQYF	TGTGCCAGCGTAGGACTAGCGATTTCAGATACGCAGTATTTT
TRBV30	.	TRBJ1-1	.	CAWSVGLNTEAFF	TGTGCCTGGAGTGTCGGACTGAACACTGAAGCTTTCTTT
TRBV12-3/TRBV12-4	many	TRBJ1-2	TRBD1	CASSRKDRANYGYTF	TGTGCCAGCAGTCGAAAGGACAGGGCTAACTATGGCTACACCTTC
TRBV13	.	TRBJ1-1	.	CASSFTWRNTEAFF	TGTGCCAGCAGCTTTACCTGGCGGAACACTGAAGCTTTCTTT
TRBV28	few	TRBJ1-4	.	CASRRRNEKLFF	TGTGCCAGCAGACGACGAAATGAAAAACTGTTTTTT
TRBV24-1	few	TRBJ1-2	.	CATGSAAGYTF	TGTGCCACCGGAAGCGCCGCTGGCTACACCTTC
TRBV9	.	TRBJ2-1	.	CASSPQGGGGFYNEQFF	TGTGCCAGCAGCCCACAAGGGGGCGGGGGGTTTTACAATGAGCAGTTCTTC
TRBV10-3	.	TRBJ1-5	.	CAISESRGFSNQPQHF	TGTGCCATCAGTGAGTCCAGGGGCTTTAGCAATCAGCCCCAGCATTTT
TRBV20-1	once	TRBJ2-7	TRBD2	CSARDRLAGVGEQYF	TGCAGTGCTAGAGATCGCCTAGCGGGAGTTGGCGAGCAGTACTTC
TRBV2	.	TRBJ2-5	.	CASSEQGETQYF	TGTGCCAGCAGTGAACAGGGAGAGACCCAGTACTTC
TRBV29-1	.	TRBJ2-7	.	CSVSAPSSYEQYF	TGCAGCGTTAGTGCCCCTAGCTCCTACGAGCAGTACTTC
TRBV29-1	.	TRBJ2-7	TRBD2	CSVERRLAGEYEQYF	TGCAGCGTTGAACGCCGTTTAGCGGGGGAGTACGAGCAGTACTTC
TRBV30	few	TRBJ1-1	.	CAWRGGNTEAFF	TGTGCCTGGAGAGGGGGAAACACTGAAGCTTTCTTT
TRBV6-5	few	TRBJ2-1	TRBD2	CASSYVAGGFERNEQFF	TGTGCCAGCAGTTACGTAGCGGGAGGATTCGAAAGAAATGAGCAGTTCTTC
TRBV7-2	.	TRBJ2-1	TRBD1	CASSPTGVVQFF	TGTGCCAGCAGCCCGACAGGGGTAGTGCAGTTCTTC
TRBV20-1	few	TRBJ2-7	TRBD1	CSARPYPDRGTYEQYF	TGCAGTGCTCGCCCTTACCCTGACAGGGGGACCTACGAGCAGTACTTC
TRBV9	.	TRBJ2-7	.	CASSSDTYYEQYF	TGTGCCAGCAGCTCCGACACCTACTACGAGCAGTACTTC
TRBV4-1	.	TRBJ2-2	.	CASGTTGHTGELFF	TGCGCCAGCGGAACGACAGGACACACCGGGGAGCTGTTTTTT
TRBV2	.	TRBJ2-3	.	CASRTGVTDTQYF	TGTGCCAGCCGTACCGGGGTAACAGATACGCAGTATTTT
TRBV15	few	TRBJ2-7	.	CATSRDQGTYEQYF	TGTGCCACCAGCAGAGATCAGGGGACCTACGAGCAGTACTTC
TRBV11-2	.	TRBJ2-1	.	CASSSGAFNEQFF	TGTGCCAGCAGCTCGGGGGCCTTTAATGAGCAGTTCTTC
TRBV28	few	TRBJ2-4	TRBD2	CASSLMRELSKNIQYF	TGTGCCAGCAGTTTAATGCGGGAGTTATCCAAAAACATTCAGTACTTC